The 29 T cell receptor beta chains below come from one sample, sequenced in a study of CD8+ T cells in alopecia areata. RNA was extracted and reverse transcribed into cDNA as the sequencing template. The protocol was immunoSEQ multiplex PCR, while the TCRdb copy is restricted to in-frame clones and leaves out a portion. The repertoire holds roughly 32,000 clones, with 62% as singletons. Material: NKG2D-high CD8+ T cells sorted from blood. These receptors originate from a human donor with alopecia areata.

V gene TRBV6-1 combines with J gene TRBJ2-7; unclear D gene. This CDR3 has 16 amino acids. From germline, CDR1 is MNHNS and CDR2 SASEGT. V dropped 2 bases and J dropped 1 base, with 15 bases sitting between them. The CDR3 bases are TGTGCCAGCAGTGAACTTGTGGATCCTACTTCCTACGAGCAGTACTTC. It translates to CASSELVDPTSYEQYF.

This clone appeared a single time. The chain couples TRBV19 to TRBJ1-1; D ambiguous. The CDR3 length is 15 residues. The ends were cut back, 5 bases at V and 1 base at J, with 14 bases in the middle. CDR1 and CDR2 (germline): LNHDA, SQIVND (reference sequence). CDR3 DNA: TGTGCCAGTAGTCGATGGGCGGCGCAGAACACTGAAGCTTTCTTT. Its translation is CASSRWAAQNTEAFF.

The V call is TRBV30, the J call TRBJ1-1; possible D gene TRBD1, 5 bases. The V gene lost 0 bases and the J gene lost 5 bases, with 16 bases spanning the gap. Germline V gives CDR1 GTSNPN, CDR2 SVGIG (reference sequence). The CDR3 contains 15 residues. The CDR3 is CAWSVLTVRRTEAFF. For the CDR3, the DNA is TGTGCCTGGAGTGTACTGACAGTAAGAAGGACTGAAGCTTTCTTT.

In nucleotides, the CDR3 is TGTGCCAGCAGCTTGGTAGGGCTAGCGGGGGCTGGGAGAACCCAGTACTTC. This gives the protein CASSLVGLAGAGRTQYF. The chain employs TRBV5-4 and TRBJ2-5; 10 bases fit TRBD2. The CDR3 runs to 17 residues. The V gene's germline CDR1 is SGHNT and CDR2 YYREEE (reference sequence). V shed 0 bases, J shed 8 bases, and the junction held 13 bases outside the gene matches.

V is TRBV23-1 and J is TRBJ2-6; 12 positions match TRBD2. TRBV23-1 is an ORF, and what it does is uncertain. This CDR3 has 18 residues. Trimming removed 7 bases from V and 3 bases from J; junction bases left unmatched: 10. The CDR3 is CASIHQRTSGVGANVLTF. CDR3 nucleotides: TGCGCCAGCATCCATCAACGGACTAGCGGGGTTGGGGCCAACGTCCTGACTTTC.

This clone has more than one count but fewer than ten. The chain combines TRBV9 with TRBJ1-2; no firm D call. Germline V gene data show CDR1 as SGDLS and CDR2 as YYNGEE. The CDR3 consists of 14 residues. Between the trimmed V and J ends, which lost 0 bases and 3 bases, there was a span of 9 bases. The CDR3 here is CASSVEPAHYGYTF. As DNA, the CDR3 is TGTGCCAGCAGCGTAGAGCCCGCACACTATGGCTACACCTTC. The variable domain in full, with the rest retrieved from reference TRBV9 and TRBJ1-2, is DSGVTQTPKHLITATGQRVTLRCSPRSGDLSVYWYQQSLDQGLQFLIQYYNGEERAKGNILERFSAQQFPDLHSELNLSSLELGDSALYFCASSVEPAHYGYTFGSGTRLTVV.

The chain joins TRBV28 to TRBJ2-1; no firm D call. CDR1 MDHEN and CDR2 SYDVKM come from the germline V gene. V lost 5 bases and J 10 bases, leaving 15 bases between the germline ends. The CDR3 totals 13 residues. This CDR3 is CASSPNTKPEQFF. CDR3 nucleotides: TGTGCCAGCAGTCCGAACACTAAACCCGAGCAGTTCTTC.

This clone appeared a few times. The chain recombines TRBV7-9 with TRBJ2-1; TRBD2 agrees at 10 bases. CDR1 is SEHNR and CDR2 is FQNEAQ in the germline V gene (reference sequence). Losses at the gene ends were 8 bases for V and 2 bases for J; bases not matched to a gene: 9. The CDR3 has 16 residues. CDR3 in DNA: TGTGCCAGCTTAGCGGGAGGATCCCCCACCTACAATGAGCAGTTCTTC. This gives the protein CASLAGGSPTYNEQFF.

The gene calls are TRBV19 and TRBJ2-1, with 12 bases identical to TRBD2. Per the germline V gene, CDR1 is LNHDA and CDR2 is SQIVND (reference sequence). The length of the CDR3 is 16 residues. The ends lost 3 bases at V and 7 bases at J; junction bases unmatched: 7. CDR3 sequence: CASSILASGRENEQFF. DNA of the CDR3: TGTGCCAGTAGTATTCTGGCTAGCGGGAGGGAGAATGAGCAGTTCTTC.

The V gene is TRBV2, the J gene TRBJ2-1; 7 bases line up with TRBD2. V shed 8 bases and J 3 bases; nucleotides not matched to a gene: 10. The CDR3 totals 15 residues. Germline V CDR1 and CDR2: SNHLY, FYNNEI. The CDR3 is CASLAATAIYNEQFF. DNA for the CDR3: TGTGCCAGCCTAGCGGCCACCGCCATCTACAATGAGCAGTTCTTC.

Only a few counts were recorded for this clone. The V call is TRBV2, the J call TRBJ2-5, with 8 bases aligning to TRBD2. Germline V gives CDR1 SNHLY, CDR2 FYNNEI. CDR3 length: 15 residues. V shed 4 bases and J 0 bases; nucleotides not matched to a gene: 4. The chain's CDR3 is CASSGWREDQETQYF. Here the CDR3 DNA reads TGTGCCAGCAGTGGATGGCGGGAGGACCAAGAGACCCAGTACTTC.

In this sample, this clone turned up once. J is TRBJ2-7 and V is TRBV27; no definite D call. V lost 3 bases to trimming and J lost 2 bases, with 11 bases between them. The CDR3 has 14 residues. Germline lookup yields CDR1 MNHEY and CDR2 SMNVEV (reference sequence). The CDR3 nucleotides read TGTGCCAGCAGTTTTGTGGCTGGGGCCTACGAGCAGTACTTC. Amino acid sequence: CASSFVAGAYEQYF.

A single count supports this clone. A junction end diverges from the germline sequence, so it may reflect a read error. The J gene is TRBJ1-1, the V gene TRBV27; D gene uncertain. Germline assignment: CDR1 MNHEY and CDR2 SMNVEV (reference sequence). The CDR3 loop spans 15 amino acids. CDR3 protein: CASSLWASLNTEAFF. CDR3 sequence (DNA): TGTGCCAGCAGCCTGTGGGCCAGTTTGAACACTGAAGCTTTCTTC.

The chain combines TRBV18 with TRBJ2-1; weak D call: TRBD1 (6 bases). This CDR3 is 15 amino acids long. V was shortened by 6 bases and J by 0 bases, with 12 bases between the two germline ends. CDR1 and CDR2 (germline): KGHSH, LQKENI. CDR3 DNA: TGTGCCAGCTCCGAGACAGGTCACTCCTACAATGAGCAGTTCTTC. Protein: CASSETGHSYNEQFF.

This clone was seen only a few times. The chain employs TRBV7-9 and TRBJ1-1; 8 bases align to TRBD1. This CDR3 is 12 amino acids long. The V segment lost 2 bases and the J segment 12 bases; nucleotides outside the gene matches: 5. Per the germline V gene, CDR1 is SEHNR and CDR2 is FQNEAQ (reference sequence). CDR3 nucleotides: TGTGCCAGCAGCTTATCAGGGGGCGCCTCTTTCTTT. It codes for CASSLSGGASFF.

The chain links TRBV2 to TRBJ1-5; TRBD1 matches 7 bases. V lost 2 bases to trimming and J lost 4 bases; unmatched junction nucleotides: 8. In germline, CDR1 is SNHLY, CDR2 FYNNEI. The CDR3 contains 16 residues. CDR3 sequence (DNA): TGTGCCAGCAGTGAACCAATGACAGGGTGGAATCAGCCCCAGCATTTT. It yields the protein CASSEPMTGWNQPQHF. Drawing the rest from reference TRBV2 and TRBJ1-5, the complete variable domain is EPEVTQTPSHQVTQMGQEVILRCVPISNHLYFYWYRQILGQKVEFLVSFYNNEISEKSEIFDDQFSVERPDGSNFTLKIRSTKLEDSAMYFCASSEPMTGWNQPQHFGDGTRLSIL.

This chain joins TRBV4-2 and TRBJ2-7, with D unclear. The CDR3 is 15 amino acids. In germline, CDR1 is LGHNA, CDR2 YNFKEQ. Trimming removed 0 bases from V and 2 bases from J, with 11 bases in between. The CDR3 loop is CASSQELGAAYEQYF. The CDR3 DNA reads TGTGCCAGCAGCCAAGAACTGGGCGCCGCCTACGAGCAGTACTTC.

This clone was counted only a few times. This sequence joins TRBV27 and TRBJ2-1; TRBD2 agrees at 8 bases. Germline V gives CDR1 MNHEY, CDR2 SMNVEV (reference sequence). The CDR3 runs 15 residues. V was pared by 5 bases and J by 0 bases, with 3 bases of the junction left unmatched. In DNA form, the CDR3 reads TGTGCCAGCAGTCCCAGCGGGAGCTCCTACAATGAGCAGTTCTTC. Its protein product is CASSPSGSSYNEQFF.

This chain joins TRBV30 and TRBJ1-5; 8 positions agree with TRBD1. Germline values: CDR1 GTSNPN, CDR2 SVGIG (reference sequence). V was pared by 5 bases and J by 0 bases, with 9 bases of the junction left unmatched. CDR3 length: 16 residues. The CDR3: CAWGDRLGYSNQPQHF. Here the CDR3 DNA reads TGTGCCTGGGGGGACAGGCTGGGATATAGCAATCAGCCCCAGCATTTT.

For this clone: The junction departs from germline at one end; a sequencing error may be responsible. The CDR3 region has the DNA TGTGCCAGCAGCGTAGCGGGGGGGCCAGATACGCAGTATTTT. Its translation is CASSVAGGPDTQYF. V and J are TRBV7-9 and TRBJ2-3, with 11 positions matching TRBD2. Germline loops: CDR1 SEHNR, CDR2 FQNEAQ (reference sequence). This CDR3 comprises 14 residues.

V and J are TRBV5-1 and TRBJ2-3; 11 bases fit TRBD2. The V gene end was trimmed by 4 bases and the J gene end by 0 bases; junction bases not matched to a gene: 1. Germline CDR1 SGHRS, CDR2 YFSETQ. The CDR3 extends over 15 amino acids. CDR3 loop: CASSGTSGSTDTQYF. CDR3 bases: TGCGCCAGCAGCGGGACTAGCGGTAGCACAGATACGCAGTATTTT.

The J gene is TRBJ2-6, the V gene TRBV9; 8 bases align to TRBD2. Germline V gene lookup returns CDR1 SGDLS and CDR2 YYNGEE. The CDR3 loop spans 20 amino acids. V lost 3 bases, J lost 2 bases, and 16 bases stayed unmatched. Here the CDR3 DNA reads TGTGCCAGCAGCGCCCGCCCCTACGGGCTAGCGGGTGCTGGGGCCAACGTCCTGACTTTC. It yields the protein CASSARPYGLAGAGANVLTF.

This clone was seen just once. The rearrangement joins TRBV4-1 to TRBJ2-7, with D perhaps assigned TRBD1 or TRBD2 (5 bases each). Germline CDR1 MGHRA, CDR2 YSYEKL. This CDR3 is 14 amino acids long. Trimming stripped 6 bases from V and 2 bases from J, with 14 bases between. CDR3: CASRPVRGAYEQYF. The CDR3 DNA reads as TGCGCCAGCAGACCCGTGAGGGGAGCCTACGAGCAGTACTTC.

The J gene is TRBJ1-2, the V gene TRBV30; D gene unclear. The V gene's germline CDR1 is GTSNPN and CDR2 SVGIG (reference sequence). This CDR3 contains 16 residues. V was shortened by 4 bases and J by 2 bases, with 20 bases between the two germline ends. CDR3 nucleotides: TGTGCCTGGACCAGCTGGGGTACCTTACGGAACTATGGCTACACCTTC. It is translated as CAWTSWGTLRNYGYTF.

V and J are TRBV7-9 and TRBJ2-1; D possibly corresponds to TRBD1 (6 bases). The CDR3 sequence is 14 residues long. Per germline, CDR1 SEHNR and CDR2 FQNEAQ (reference sequence). V was shortened by 3 bases and J by 4 bases, with 10 bases between the two germline ends. Here the CDR3 reads CASSFGTNYNEQFF. For the CDR3, the DNA is TGTGCCAGCAGCTTTGGGACAAATTACAATGAGCAGTTCTTC.

V gene TRBV27 combines with J gene TRBJ2-7, with D unresolved. The CDR3 contains 12 residues. Between the trimmed V and J ends, which lost 5 bases and 2 bases, there was a span of 7 bases. Germline assignment: CDR1 MNHEY and CDR2 SMNVEV (reference sequence). CDR3 in amino acids: CASSPYTYEQYF. DNA for the CDR3: TGTGCCAGCAGTCCCTATACCTACGAGCAGTACTTC.

CDR3 in amino acids: CASSEFRADSGANVLTF. Here the CDR3 DNA reads TGTGCCAGCAGTGAATTCAGGGCCGACTCTGGGGCCAACGTCCTGACTTTC. V and J are TRBV25-1 and TRBJ2-6; D perhaps matches TRBD1 (5 bases). CDR1 is MGHDK, CDR2 SYGVNS, per germline. Trimming removed 1 base at V and 0 bases at J, with 10 bases between. CDR3 size: 17 residues.

The sample holds a few counts of this clone. V and J are TRBV25-1 and TRBJ2-1; 10 positions agree with TRBD1. The CDR3 is made up of 15 amino acids. Germline CDR1 is MGHDK and CDR2 is SYGVNS. V gave up 3 bases and J gave up 3 bases; unmatched junction bases: 2. The CDR3 is CASSETGGLYNEQFF. The CDR3 DNA sequence: TGTGCCAGCAGTGAGACAGGGGGCCTCTACAATGAGCAGTTCTTC.

V usage is TRBV4-3 and J usage is TRBJ1-1, with 7 positions matching TRBD1. This CDR3 is 16 amino acids long. V gave up 1 base and J gave up 3 bases; unmatched junction bases: 8. CDR1 and CDR2 from the germline V gene are LGHNA and YSLEER. The CDR3 protein is CASSQGTGGVDTEAFF. The CDR3, as DNA: TGCGCCAGCAGCCAAGGGACAGGCGGGGTGGACACTGAAGCTTTCTTT.